In its sample, the clone carrying this T cell receptor beta chain was seen a few times. The antigen is unknown. The data were taken from a study of OX40 agonist ivuxolimab in advanced cancers. The study, taken as a whole, reports: Expanded clones were, on average, more numerous among CD8+ T cells than CD4+.

The assay was immunoSEQ multiplex PCR, and TCRdb's table has in-frame clones only and misses some. The sample has about 49,000 clones, roughly 80% seen once. This receptor was identified in an adult with an advanced solid tumor such as melanoma, head and neck, liver or kidney cancer. The material sequenced was CD4+ or CD8+ T cells sorted from blood, taken in a trial of the OX40 agonist ivuxolimab.

The CDR3: CASARTANYGYTF. The DNA for the CDR3 is TGTGCTAGTGCCCGGACAGCTAACTATGGCTACACCTTC. The gene calls are TRBV12-5 and TRBJ1-2; a weak D match, TRBD1 (6 bases). Germline V gene sequence: CDR1 LGHNT, CDR2 FRNRAP. This CDR3 is 13 amino acids long. The ends were cut back, 7 bases at V and 0 bases at J, with 9 bases in the middle.